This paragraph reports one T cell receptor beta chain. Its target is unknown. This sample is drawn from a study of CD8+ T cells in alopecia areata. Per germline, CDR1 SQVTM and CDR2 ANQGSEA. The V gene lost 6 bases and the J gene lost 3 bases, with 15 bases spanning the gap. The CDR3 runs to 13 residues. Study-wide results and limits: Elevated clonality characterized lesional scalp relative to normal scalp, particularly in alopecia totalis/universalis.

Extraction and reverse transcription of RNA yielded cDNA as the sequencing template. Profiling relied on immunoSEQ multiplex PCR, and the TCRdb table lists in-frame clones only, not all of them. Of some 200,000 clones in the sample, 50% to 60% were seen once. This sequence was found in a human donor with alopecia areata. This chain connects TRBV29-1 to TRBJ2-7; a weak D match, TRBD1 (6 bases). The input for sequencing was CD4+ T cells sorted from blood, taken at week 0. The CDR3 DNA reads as TGCAGCGTCGGCCGTGGACAGAGCTACGAGCAGTACTTC. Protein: CSVGRGQSYEQYF.